This T cell receptor beta chain was identified in a study of CD8 T cells in Susac syndrome. Findings of the study overall: A relatively small number of individuals underwent TCR sequencing and HLA analysis.

Random hexamers served to reverse transcribe roughly 0.5 to 1 ug RNA. An immunoSEQ multiplex PCR amplified TCR beta CDR3 over 54 Vbeta and 13 Jbeta. TCRdb used MiXCR to reprocess the immunoSEQ multiplex PCR reads, holding one entry per CDR3 protein. Of 110,000 or so distinct CDR3 sequences in the sample, 90% to 95% were seen once. Relapsing-remitting disease, either stable or active, was present in the multiple sclerosis controls, who were treatment-naive patients. The CD8+ and CD4+ T cells were negatively isolated, with the TEMRA cells enriched by FACS. CDR3 length equals 14 residues. Per germline, CDR1 SEHNR and CDR2 FQNEAQ (reference sequence). The V end lost 8 bases, the J end lost 0 bases, and 11 bases lay between the germline ends. Comment on this clonotype: As yet, its antigen is unknown.

Sequencing was done on a sample of CD4+ T cells from PBMCs. This receptor was taken from a human donor with multiple sclerosis. The chain employs TRBV7-9 and TRBJ1-3; no reliable D call. The chain's CDR3 is CASHTFNSGNTIYF. In DNA form, the CDR3 reads TGTGCCAGCCACACCTTCAACTCTGGAAACACCATATATTTT.